Below, 25 T cell receptor beta chains from the same sample are listed, as sequenced in a study of blood T cell repertoires in COVID-19. Profiled with immunoSEQ multiplex PCR; TCRdb holds only in-frame clones, not every one. Of 200,000 or so clones detected, around 89% appear once; the ten largest clones hold approximately 2.6%. Material for sequencing was peripheral blood. These receptor sequences come from a man between 25 and 39 years old with COVID-19, enrolled during active disease.

The chain recombines TRBV24-1 with TRBJ2-1, with 14 bases lining up with TRBD2. The CDR3 has 17 residues. J was trimmed by 3 bases and V by 5 bases; bases with no gene match: 5. From germline, CDR1 is KGHDR and CDR2 SFDVKD. The CDR3, as DNA: TGTGCCACCAGTGTCGGGACTAGCGGGAGCCACTACAATGAGCAGTTCTTC. This translates into CATSVGTSGSHYNEQFF.

CDR3 region: CAWTVERGPYGYTF. The CDR3 nucleotides read TGTGCCTGGACAGTCGAGAGGGGGCCCTATGGCTACACCTTC. The chain has TRBV30 and TRBJ1-2; TRBD1 aligns across 7 bases. Germline values: CDR1 GTSNPN, CDR2 SVGIG (reference sequence). The CDR3 loop spans 14 amino acids. Trimming took 4 bases from V and 4 from J; bases not matched to a gene: 9.

The J gene is TRBJ2-1, the V gene TRBV24-1; TRBD2 agrees at 9 bases. CDR1 KGHDR and CDR2 SFDVKD come from the germline V gene. Unmatched junction bases numbered 10, after V lost 9 bases and J lost 2 bases. This CDR3 region has 16 residues. CDR3 amino acids: CATAGRGGTAYNEQFF. The CDR3 DNA reads TGTGCCACCGCTGGGCGGGGGGGGACGGCCTACAATGAGCAGTTCTTC.

V is TRBV10-3 and J is TRBJ2-3; TRBD2 agrees at 9 bases. The CDR3 is 15 amino acids. Trimming removed 2 bases from V and 4 bases from J; junction bases left unmatched: 4. Germline assignment: CDR1 ENHRY and CDR2 SYGVKD. The CDR3 DNA sequence: TGTGCCATCAGTGAGGGAGCGGGAGGATCAGATACGCAGTATTTT. Translated, it gives CAISEGAGGSDTQYF.

The genes are TRBV5-1 and TRBJ1-1; no clear D gene. This CDR3 is built from 11 residues. The V end lost 6 bases, the J end lost 1 base, and 4 bases lay between the germline ends. Germline V lookup: CDR1 SGHRS, CDR2 YFSETQ. CDR3 sequence: CASTQNTEAFF. The CDR3 coding sequence is TGCGCCAGCACCCAGAACACTGAAGCTTTCTTT.

V and J are TRBV7-2 and TRBJ1-1, with D possibly matching TRBD1 (5 bases). Germline V CDR1 and CDR2: SGHTA, FQGNSA. This CDR3 region has 14 residues. V lost 3 bases, J lost 1 base, and 9 bases lay in between. The CDR3 sequence is CASSLGGKNTEAFF. In DNA form, the CDR3 reads TGTGCCAGCAGCTTGGGGGGGAAGAACACTGAAGCTTTCTTT.

The chain links TRBV10-3 to TRBJ1-2; D is possibly TRBD1 (6 bases). V lost 6 bases and J 5 bases, leaving 22 bases between the germline ends. The CDR3 extends over 16 amino acids. Germline CDR1 ENHRY, CDR2 SYGVKD. In DNA, the CDR3 is TGTGCCATCAGCTTACGGACAGCCGTCGACTCTTATGGCTACACCTTC. The encoded protein is CAISLRTAVDSYGYTF.

The V gene is TRBV6-6, the J gene TRBJ2-7, with TRBD1 matching over 7 bases. Germline assignment: CDR1 MNHNY and CDR2 SVGAGI (reference sequence). There are 15 residues in the CDR3. Unmatched junction bases numbered 7, after V lost 5 bases and J lost 0 bases. CDR3 protein: CASSKWTGYSYEQYF. The CDR3, as DNA: TGTGCCAGCAGTAAGTGGACAGGCTACTCCTACGAGCAGTACTTC.

The chain is built from TRBV4-3 and TRBJ2-3; TRBD2 agrees at 10 bases. Germline V gives CDR1 LGHNA, CDR2 YSLEER. This CDR3 region has 17 residues. J was trimmed by 1 base and V by 1 base; bases with no gene match: 5. The CDR3 spells CASSQGPLAGGTDTQYF. The CDR3 DNA reads as TGCGCCAGCAGCCAAGGCCCCCTAGCGGGGGGCACAGATACGCAGTATTTT.

This clone is a singleton in its sample. The chain has TRBV7-2 and TRBJ1-4; 12 bases map to TRBD1. Trimming at V came to 2 bases and at J to 2 bases, leaving 6 bases not matched to a gene. The CDR3 is 18 residues long. Germline-derived CDR1 and CDR2 are SGHTA and FQGNSA. Here the CDR3 DNA reads TGTGCCAGCAGCTTAAATTTGGGACAGGGGGCGACTAATGAAAAACTGTTTTTT. Translated, it gives CASSLNLGQGATNEKLFF.

The rearrangement links TRBV30 to TRBJ2-2; 12 nucleotides line up with TRBD2. Germline lookup yields CDR1 GTSNPN and CDR2 SVGIG (reference sequence). Unmatched junction bases numbered 8, after V lost 1 base and J lost 11 bases. There are 15 residues in the CDR3. In DNA form, the CDR3 reads TGTGCCTGGAGTGGAGGACTAGCGGGACCCAGTGAGCTGTTTTTT. Its translation: CAWSGGLAGPSELFF.

The chain combines TRBV7-9 with TRBJ2-7, with D perhaps TRBD2 (6 bases). V was clipped by 3 bases and J by 2 bases, with 14 bases between them. There are 15 residues in the CDR3. From germline, CDR1 is SEHNR and CDR2 FQNEAQ (reference sequence). The CDR3 spells CASSLVAGTAYEQYF. CDR3 bases: TGTGCCAGCAGCTTGGTAGCCGGGACTGCCTACGAGCAGTACTTC.

The chain is built from TRBV5-1 and TRBJ2-7, with a tentative D call TRBD1 (6 bases). The CDR3 has 15 amino acids. V was trimmed by 1 base and J by 2 bases, leaving 13 bases between them. Germline CDR1 reads SGHRS; CDR2 reads YFSETQ. The CDR3 DNA reads as TGCGCCAGCAGCTTGACAGGGAGTGTTGCCTACGAGCAGTACTTC. Its translation is CASSLTGSVAYEQYF.

The chain employs TRBV7-9 and TRBJ2-4; 7 positions match TRBD1. V dropped 5 bases and J dropped 2; count of bases not matched to a gene: 21. The CDR3 runs to 20 residues. Germline CDR1 SEHNR, CDR2 FQNEAQ (reference sequence). The CDR3 nucleotides read TGTGCCAGCAGCAGCGAACAGGGGAGTTTGAACATTGTAACCAAAAACATTCAGTACTTC. It specifies CASSSEQGSLNIVTKNIQYF.

This chain links TRBV29-1 with TRBJ1-1; D is unclear. Trimming shortened V by 4 bases and J by 0 bases, and 3 bases separated the two germline ends. Germline values: CDR1 SQVTM, CDR2 ANQGSEA. The length of the CDR3 is 11 residues. CDR3 DNA sequence: TGCAGCGTTGCGGTGAACACTGAAGCTTTCTTT. Translated: CSVAVNTEAFF.

The CDR3 spells CASSLGQGYTGELFF. In nucleotides, the CDR3 is TGTGCCAGCAGCCTGGGACAGGGCTACACCGGGGAGCTGTTTTTT. J is TRBJ2-2 and V is TRBV3-1 (or the pseudogene TRBV3-2), with 9 positions matching TRBD1. The CDR3 totals 15 residues. V shed 4 bases, J shed 3 bases, and the junction held 3 bases outside the gene matches. CDR1 is LGHDT and CDR2 is YNNKEL in the germline V gene (reference sequence).

The chain has TRBV27 and TRBJ2-1; weak D call: TRBD2 (6 bases). V was cut by 0 bases and J by 2 bases, with 11 bases left in between. The CDR3 runs to 16 residues. The germline gives CDR1 MNHEY, CDR2 SMNVEV (reference sequence). CDR3 bases: TGTGCCAGCAGTTTATCGGGGGGACTGCCCTACAATGAGCAGTTCTTC. Translating gives CASSLSGGLPYNEQFF.

The chain combines TRBV10-2 with TRBJ2-5, with no clear D. CDR1 is WSHSY and CDR2 is SAAADI in the germline V gene. This CDR3 spans 13 amino acids. The V gene lost 4 bases and the J gene lost 5 bases, with 11 bases spanning the gap. The CDR3 spells CASSVSGLETQYF. DNA of the CDR3: TGCGCCAGCAGTGTTTCCGGTTTGGAGACCCAGTACTTC.

The chain recombines TRBV2 with TRBJ1-1; a possible D gene is TRBD1 (6 bases). V was pared by 3 bases and J by 0 bases, with 8 bases between. This CDR3 is built from 14 residues. Per the germline V gene, CDR1 is SNHLY and CDR2 is FYNNEI. The CDR3 reads CASSEQGLNTEAFF. Written as DNA, the CDR3 is TGTGCCAGCAGTGAGCAGGGGCTGAACACTGAAGCTTTCTTT.

The genes are TRBV28 and TRBJ1-1; possibly TRBD1 for D (5 bases). Trimming removed 4 bases at V and 2 bases at J, with 14 bases between. The CDR3 totals 15 residues. From germline, CDR1 is MDHEN and CDR2 SYDVKM. CDR3 region: CASSSASGGNTEAFF. For the CDR3, the DNA is TGTGCCAGCAGTTCCGCGTCCGGGGGAAACACTGAAGCTTTCTTT. Filled out from reference TRBV28 and TRBJ1-1, the complete variable domain reads DVKVTQSSRYLVKRTGEKVFLECVQDMDHENMFWYRQDPGLGLRLIYFSYDVKMKEKGDIPEGYSVSREKKERFSLILESASTNQTSMYLCASSSASGGNTEAFFGQGTRLTVV.

This rearrangement joins TRBV7-8 to TRBJ2-3; D gene ambiguous. This CDR3 is built from 13 residues. V was shortened by 6 bases and J by 2 bases, with 9 bases between the two germline ends. The germline V gene has CDR1 SGHVS and CDR2 FQNEAQ. Here the CDR3 reads CASRGPLTDTQYF. CDR3 in DNA: TGTGCCAGCAGGGGCCCCCTCACAGATACGCAGTATTTT.

This clone has just a few counts. The chain uses TRBV29-1 and TRBJ2-1, with 7 bases matching TRBD1. Germline lookup yields CDR1 SQVTM and CDR2 ANQGSEA. The CDR3 has 13 residues. The CDR3 sequence: CTFRDSSYNEQFF. The CDR3 DNA reads as TGCACCTTCAGGGACAGCTCCTACAATGAGCAGTTCTTC.

The chain joins TRBV27 to TRBJ1-2; D might be TRBD1 (5 bases). CDR1 and CDR2 from the germline V gene are MNHEY and SMNVEV (reference sequence). This CDR3 has 15 amino acids. V was pared by 5 bases and J by 4 bases, with 17 bases between. Written as DNA, the CDR3 is TGTGCCAGCAGTAGGGTGGGGACGGAGGGCTATGGCTACACCTTC. This gives the protein CASSRVGTEGYGYTF.

The V call is TRBV18, the J call TRBJ1-5; TRBD1 agrees at 7 bases. The ends lost 3 bases at V and 4 bases at J; junction bases unmatched: 3. CDR1 KGHSH and CDR2 LQKENI come from the germline V gene. The CDR3 runs to 14 residues. CDR3 nucleotide sequence: TGTGCCAGCTCACCCGGACAGGTTAATCAGCCCCAGCATTTT. The encoded protein is CASSPGQVNQPQHF.

This chain connects TRBV7-3 to TRBJ2-1, with 8 bases identical to TRBD1. The CDR3 extends over 14 amino acids. Germline V gene lookup returns CDR1 SGHTA and CDR2 FQGTGA. V trimming: 5 bases; J trimming: 4 bases; junction bases outside the gene matches: 4. The CDR3 loop is CASSPGQAYNEQFF. CDR3 nucleotide sequence: TGTGCCAGCAGCCCGGGACAGGCTTACAATGAGCAGTTCTTC.